This entry is about one T cell receptor (beta chain). This CDR3 region has 13 residues. Germline CDR1 and CDR2: SGHRS and YFSETQ. V was trimmed by 0 bases and J by 9 bases, leaving 10 bases between them. This record belongs to a study of shared clonotypes between healthy human individuals. For the study at large: The cohort comprised a couple of women and a few men. Their ages spanned 18 to 49 years. Per donor, three plates held CD4 naive cells, three held CD4 memory, two held CD8 naive and one held CD8 memory.

Naive CD8 cells lacked CD45RO and underwent positive selection for CCR7, leaving out terminally differentiated effector memory CD45RA+ cells. Each cell subset's genomic DNA was divided evenly among several immunoSEQ plates. As originally analysed: There were no quality scores in the junction-only immunoSEQ sequences, so filtering differed. Profiling relied on immunoSEQ multiplex PCR, and the TCRdb table lists in-frame clones only, not all of them. Clone size and the V and J calls come from that table; the DNA yielded D and trimming. The table shows hundreds of thousands of clones, with around 96% occurring only once.

The TCR was taken from a woman between 25 and 40 years old in good health. The J gene is TRBJ2-1, the V gene TRBV5-1; D gene uncertain. The sample comprised naive CD8+ T cells sorted from blood. In DNA form, the CDR3 reads TGCGCCAGCAGCTTGGCGGTCTACGGTGAGCAGTTCTTC. Translation gives CASSLAVYGEQFF.